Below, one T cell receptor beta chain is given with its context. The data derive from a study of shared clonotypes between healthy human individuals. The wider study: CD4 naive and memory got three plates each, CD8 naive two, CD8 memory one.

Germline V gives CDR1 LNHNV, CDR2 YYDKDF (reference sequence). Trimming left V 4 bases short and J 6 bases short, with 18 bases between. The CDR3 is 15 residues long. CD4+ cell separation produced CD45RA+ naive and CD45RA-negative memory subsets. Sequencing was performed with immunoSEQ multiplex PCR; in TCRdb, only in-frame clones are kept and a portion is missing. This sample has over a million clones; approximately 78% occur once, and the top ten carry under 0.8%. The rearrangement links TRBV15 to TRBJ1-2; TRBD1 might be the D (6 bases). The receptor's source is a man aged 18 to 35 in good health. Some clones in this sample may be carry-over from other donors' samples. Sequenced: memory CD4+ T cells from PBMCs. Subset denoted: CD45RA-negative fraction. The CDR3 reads CATSTRGGPGDGYTF. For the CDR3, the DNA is TGTGCCACCAGCACTCGTGGGGGCCCCGGCGATGGCTACACCTTC. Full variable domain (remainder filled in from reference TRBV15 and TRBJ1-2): DAMVIQNPRYQVTQFGKPVTLSCSQTLNHNVMYWYQQKSSQAPKLLFHYYDKDFNNEADTPDNFQSRRPNTSFCFLDIRSPGLGDTAMYLCATSTRGGPGDGYTFGSGTRLTVV.